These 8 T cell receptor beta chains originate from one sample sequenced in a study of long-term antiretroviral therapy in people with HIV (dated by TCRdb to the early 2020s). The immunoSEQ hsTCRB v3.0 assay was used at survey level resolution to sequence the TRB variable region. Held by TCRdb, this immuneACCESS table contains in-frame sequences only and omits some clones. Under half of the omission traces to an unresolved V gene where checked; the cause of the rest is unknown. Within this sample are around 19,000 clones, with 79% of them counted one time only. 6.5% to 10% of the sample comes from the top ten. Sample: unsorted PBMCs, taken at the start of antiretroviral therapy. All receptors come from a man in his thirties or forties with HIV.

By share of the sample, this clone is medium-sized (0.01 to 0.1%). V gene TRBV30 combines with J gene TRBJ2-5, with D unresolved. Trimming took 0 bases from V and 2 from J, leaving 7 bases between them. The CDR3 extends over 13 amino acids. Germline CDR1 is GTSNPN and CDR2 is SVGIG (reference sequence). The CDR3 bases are TGTGCCTGGAGTGTACTGAAACAAGAGACCCAGTACTTC. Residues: CAWSVLKQETQYF.

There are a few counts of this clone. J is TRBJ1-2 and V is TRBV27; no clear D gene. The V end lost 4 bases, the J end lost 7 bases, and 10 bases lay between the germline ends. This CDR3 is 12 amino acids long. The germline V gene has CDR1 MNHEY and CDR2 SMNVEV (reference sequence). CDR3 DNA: TGTGCCAGCAGTTCATCAACGGTTGGCTACACCTTC. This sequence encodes CASSSSTVGYTF.

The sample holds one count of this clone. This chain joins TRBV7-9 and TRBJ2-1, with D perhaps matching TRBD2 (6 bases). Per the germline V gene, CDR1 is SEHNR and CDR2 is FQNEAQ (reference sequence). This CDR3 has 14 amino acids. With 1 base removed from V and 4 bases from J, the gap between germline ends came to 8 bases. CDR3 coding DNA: TGTGCCAGCAGCTTAGTCGGGGGTTACAATGAGCAGTTCTTC. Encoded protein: CASSLVGGYNEQFF. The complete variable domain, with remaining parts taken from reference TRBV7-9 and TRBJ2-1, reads DTGVSQNPRHKITKRGQNVTFRCDPISEHNRLYWYRQTLGQGPEFLTYFQNEAQLEKSRLLSDRFSAERPKGSFSTLEIQRTEQGDSAMYLCASSLVGGYNEQFFGPGTRLTVL.

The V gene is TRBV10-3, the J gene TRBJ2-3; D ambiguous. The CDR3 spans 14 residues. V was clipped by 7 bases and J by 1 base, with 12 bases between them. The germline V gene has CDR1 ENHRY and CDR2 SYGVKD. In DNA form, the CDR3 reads TGTGCCATCAATCCTACGACGGGCACAGATACGCAGTATTTT. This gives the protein CAINPTTGTDTQYF.

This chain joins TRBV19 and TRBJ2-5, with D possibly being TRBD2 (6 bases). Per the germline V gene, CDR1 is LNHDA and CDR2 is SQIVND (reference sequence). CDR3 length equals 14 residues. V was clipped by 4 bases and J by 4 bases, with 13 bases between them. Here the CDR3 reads CASSRKAGRETQYF. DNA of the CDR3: TGTGCCAGTAGTAGGAAAGCGGGTCGAGAGACCCAGTACTTC.

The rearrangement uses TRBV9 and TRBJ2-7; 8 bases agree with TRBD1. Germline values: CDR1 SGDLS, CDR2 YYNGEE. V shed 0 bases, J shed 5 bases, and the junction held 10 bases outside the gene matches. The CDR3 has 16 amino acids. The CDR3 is CASSVVSGTGKNEQYF. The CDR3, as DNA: TGTGCCAGCAGCGTAGTTTCCGGGACAGGCAAGAACGAGCAGTACTTC.

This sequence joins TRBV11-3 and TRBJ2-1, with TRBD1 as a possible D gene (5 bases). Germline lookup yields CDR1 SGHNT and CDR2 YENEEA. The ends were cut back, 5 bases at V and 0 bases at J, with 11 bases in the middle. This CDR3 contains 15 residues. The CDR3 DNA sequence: TGTGCCAGCAGCGAAGTACAGGCCTCCTACAATGAGCAGTTCTTC. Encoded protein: CASSEVQASYNEQFF.

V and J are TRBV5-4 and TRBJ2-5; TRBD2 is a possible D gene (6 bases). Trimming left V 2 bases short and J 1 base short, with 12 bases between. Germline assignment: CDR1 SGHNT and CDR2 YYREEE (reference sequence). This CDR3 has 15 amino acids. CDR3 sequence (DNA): TGTGCCAGCAGCTTAGTAGAGGGACTCCAAGAGACCCAGTACTTC. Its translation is CASSLVEGLQETQYF.